The sequence of this T cell receptor beta chain was determined in a study of brain T cells in children with intractable seizures. Time point: blood from clinic visit 5 months post-surgery; TSC patient then seizure free. TCRdb's copy holds only in-frame clones and misses some; the assay was immunoSEQ multiplex PCR. The table records a few hundred thousand clones, roughly 93% of them present only once. The sequenced sample was peripheral blood, obtained 4 to 6 months after surgery. The origin of this receptor is a boy younger than two with tuberous sclerosis and intractable seizures.

Here the CDR3 reads CAFHGPGDTQYF. The CDR3 nucleotides read TGTGCCTTCCACGGCCCCGGAGATACGCAGTATTTT. This sequence joins TRBV7-9 and TRBJ2-3, with D uncertain. Germline V lookup: CDR1 SEHNR, CDR2 FQNEAQ (reference sequence). This CDR3 contains 12 residues. The V gene lost 11 bases and the J gene lost 5 bases, with 14 bases spanning the gap.